This TCR beta chain was recorded in a study of early stage breast cancer tumors. This CDR3 is built from 16 residues. Germline CDR1 and CDR2: SEHNR and FQNEAQ (reference sequence). The V gene end was trimmed by 8 bases and the J gene end by 1 base; junction bases not matched to a gene: 12. TCRdb's table, derived via immunoSEQ multiplex PCR, lists solely in-frame clones and lacks some. The sample lists roughly 56,000 clones, approximately 80% occurring once. Sample: blood. The clonotype was recovered from a person aged 25 to 45 with breast cancer. The chain recombines TRBV7-9 with TRBJ2-3; TRBD1 matches 7 bases. CDR3 nucleotide sequence: TGTGCCAGCGAAAAGGGACAGCACATCCGCACAGATACGCAGTATTTT. Its protein product is CASEKGQHIRTDTQYF.